A selection of T cell receptor beta chains follows, all from one sample in a study of cytomegalovirus exposure and HLA in healthy donors. The assay was immunoSEQ multiplex PCR, and TCRdb's table has in-frame clones only and misses some. The sample has some 140,000 clones, roughly 79% seen once; the top ten hold approximately 3%. The sequenced sample was PBMCs. These receptors all stem from a man between 18 and 35 years old in good health and CMV-seronegative. Both conserved end residues are trimmed from each CDR3. A D gene is named only where the DNA matches it firmly. Not every row has a clone size; where given, it reads once, few, many or a size class.

CDR3	size	V	D
ASSRDIYLYEQY	-	TRBV6-5	-
ASSLMNRGDSPLH	-	TRBV7-9	TRBD1
ASSLASRETQY	few	TRBV11-2	-
ASSPMPGGAGYGYT	-	TRBV18	TRBD1
AWSANRGRQETQY	-	TRBV30	TRBD1
ASSASPTGVGNTIY	few	TRBV9	TRBD1
ASSTLTSLVTDTQY	-	TRBV27	-
SARVSWRAF	-	TRBV20-1	-
ASSLVQQETQY	-	TRBV5-6	-
ASSGLAGVVDTQY	-	TRBV18	TRBD2
ASSDSGGADTQY	-	TRBV6-4	TRBD1
ASRATGAGELF	few	TRBV2	TRBD1
ASSPNTGTDTEAF	few	TRBV18	TRBD1
ASRDRTGRSQPQH	-	TRBV2	TRBD1
ASSLGPPTDNSPLH	-	TRBV7-2	-
ASSQRQGTNTEAF	-	TRBV4-1	TRBD1
ASSFGVSGNTIY	-	TRBV5-1	-
ASSLSPGTGANEQY	-	TRBV27	TRBD1
ASSLRGLQETQY	-	TRBV7-9	TRBD1
ASRGQGTDTQY	-	TRBV28	TRBD1
ASSLLGDRDYGYT	-	TRBV27	TRBD1
ASSSAGIGQPQH	-	TRBV27	-